A single TCR beta chain is shown here with its context. In the PCR, 60 Vbeta and 13 Jbeta primers were used. Measured with immunoSEQ multiplex PCR; TCRdb has only the in-frame clones, and not every one. The table lists about 130,000 clones, around 79% of them singletons, with approximately 2.1% in the top ten. The data are from a study of cytomegalovirus exposure and HLA in healthy donors. The V gene's germline CDR1 is SGHRS and CDR2 YFSETQ. J lost 5 bases, V lost 5 bases, and 7 bases had no gene match. The CDR3 is 14 residues long. The TCR was taken from a woman aged 40 to 50 in good health and CMV-seropositive. What was sequenced was PBMCs. This sequence joins TRBV5-1 and TRBJ2-3; 8 bases agree with TRBD1. CDR3 DNA: TGCGCCAGCAGGGAACAGGGGGTCAAAGATACGCAGTATTTT. Translation: CASREQGVKDTQYF.